These 2 T cell receptor beta chains were sequenced from one sample in a study of T cells after posttransplantation cyclophosphamide. The assay was immunoSEQ multiplex PCR, and TCRdb's table has in-frame clones only and misses some. The table includes tens of thousands of clones, roughly 93% detected once. Input material: PBMCs. All receptors derive from a woman in her twenties or thirties in good health and a related stem cell transplant donor.

The rearrangement uses TRBV7-9 and TRBJ1-1, with TRBD1 as a possible D gene (6 bases). Germline values: CDR1 SEHNR, CDR2 FQNEAQ (reference sequence). The CDR3 spans 16 residues. Trimming shortened V by 0 bases and J by 1 base, and 12 bases separated the two germline ends. CDR3 DNA sequence: TGTGCCAGCAGCTTAGCGGCTCCCAGGGGGAACACTGAAGCTTTCTTT. Protein product: CASSLAAPRGNTEAFF.

The chain has TRBV6-6 and TRBJ2-1; a possible D gene is TRBD1 (6 bases). Germline CDR1 reads MNHNY; CDR2 reads SVGAGI (reference sequence). Trimming removed 8 bases from V and 4 bases from J, with 18 bases in between. This CDR3 is 15 amino acids long. CDR3 amino acids: CASQSDRLYYNEQFF. As DNA, the CDR3 is TGTGCCAGCCAATCCGACAGGCTCTATTACAATGAGCAGTTCTTC.